This is a list of T cell receptor beta chains from one sample in a study of blood T cell repertoires in COVID-19. Clones were read by immunoSEQ multiplex PCR, and TCRdb kept only the in-frame ones, dropping some. Here the sample spans about 67,000 clones, 80% to 90% being singletons. Sample: peripheral blood. These receptors were taken from a man in his fifties with active COVID-19. Both conserved end residues are trimmed from each CDR3. The order of the fields is V gene, J gene, CDR3 length, CDR3 protein.

>TRBV7-9|TRBJ1-1|14
ASSLQRTGTNTEAF
>TRBV4-3|TRBJ2-3|13
ASSREMLGTDTQY
>TRBV5-1|TRBJ1-5|12
ASSTGQGVQPQH
>TRBV2|TRBJ1-6|12
ASRVTGDNSPLH
>TRBV19|TRBJ1-2|13
ACRGSGLVAYGYT
>TRBV9|TRBJ2-3|16
ASSVTSYPQGQRDTQY
>TRBV28|TRBJ2-3|11
ASSQGGTDTQY
>TRBV13|TRBJ2-1|10
ASSQRDREQF
>TRBV7-9|TRBJ1-1|13
ASSPEGRLVTEAF
>TRBV12-5|TRBJ2-7|15
ASGLVKAGGMSYEQY
>TRBV6-5|TRBJ2-7|12
ASSQRSGTYEQY
>TRBV12-3/TRBV12-4|TRBJ2-2|11
ASRDGGTGELF
>TRBV7-9|TRBJ2-1|11
ASSLIPEGEQF
>TRBV30|TRBJ1-1|13
AWSGTGGVNTEAF
>TRBV4-3|TRBJ2-5|12
ASSPGTSVETQY
>TRBV7-2|TRBJ1-4|13
ASSFLRAANEKLF
>TRBV5-6|TRBJ2-7|15
ASSLAGLAGATYEQY
>TRBV6-2/TRBV6-3|TRBJ2-1|15
ASSYELGSGGINEQF
>TRBV6-5|TRBJ1-2|14
ASSYSRTGGNYGYT
>TRBV5-5|TRBJ2-7|13
ASSYRLAGGYEQY
>TRBV5-5|TRBJ2-1|11
ASSGTVYNEQF
>TRBV19|TRBJ2-2|11
ARPGRNTGELF
>TRBV12-3/TRBV12-4|TRBJ2-7|10
ASRTGGNEQY
>TRBV28|TRBJ1-1|11
ASAARGYTEAF
>TRBV24-1|TRBJ2-1|19
ATSDPGTGLLAGLGRDEQF
>TRBV19|TRBJ2-5|14
ASSIRARGSQETQY
>TRBV6-5|TRBJ1-2|14
ASSYEQGRANYGYT
>TRBV3-1/TRBV3-2|TRBJ1-5|13
ASSQGRQGAQPQH
>TRBV10-3|TRBJ1-2|11
AISDTGRDGYT
>TRBV9|TRBJ1-2|11
ASSVDGNYGYT